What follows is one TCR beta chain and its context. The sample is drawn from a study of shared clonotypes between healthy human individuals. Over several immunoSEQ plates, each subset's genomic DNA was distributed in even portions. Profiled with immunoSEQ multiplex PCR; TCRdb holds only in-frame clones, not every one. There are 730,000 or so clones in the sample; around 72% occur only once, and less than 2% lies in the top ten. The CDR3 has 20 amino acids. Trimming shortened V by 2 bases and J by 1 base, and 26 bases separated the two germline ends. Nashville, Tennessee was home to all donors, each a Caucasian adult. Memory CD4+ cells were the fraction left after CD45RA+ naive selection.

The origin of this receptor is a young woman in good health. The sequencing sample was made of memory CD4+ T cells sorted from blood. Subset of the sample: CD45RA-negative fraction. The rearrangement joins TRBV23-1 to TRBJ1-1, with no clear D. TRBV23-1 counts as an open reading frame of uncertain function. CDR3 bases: TGCGCCAGCAGTCAAACAGCAACCAGAGAGAACCCCCGTTGGAACACTGAAGCTTTCTTT. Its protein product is CASSQTATRENPRWNTEAFF.